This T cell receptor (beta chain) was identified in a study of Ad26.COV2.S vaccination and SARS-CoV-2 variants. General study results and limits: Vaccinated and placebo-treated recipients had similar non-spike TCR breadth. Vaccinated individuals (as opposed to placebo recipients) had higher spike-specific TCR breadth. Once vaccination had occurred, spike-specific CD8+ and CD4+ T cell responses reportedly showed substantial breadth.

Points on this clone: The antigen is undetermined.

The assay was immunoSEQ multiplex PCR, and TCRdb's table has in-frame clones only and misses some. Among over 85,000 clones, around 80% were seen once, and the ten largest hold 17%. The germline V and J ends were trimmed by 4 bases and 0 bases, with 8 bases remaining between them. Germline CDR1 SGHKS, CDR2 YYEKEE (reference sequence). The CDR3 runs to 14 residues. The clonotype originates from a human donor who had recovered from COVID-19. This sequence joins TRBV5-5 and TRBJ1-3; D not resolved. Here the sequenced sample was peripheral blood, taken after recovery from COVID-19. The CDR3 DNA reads TGTGCCAGCAGCATGGGTAACTCTGGAAACACCATATATTTT. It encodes CASSMGNSGNTIYF.